The entry below describes one T cell receptor (beta chain). The antigen is unknown. The trim removed 7 bases at V and 0 bases at J, leaving 5 bases unmatched. There are 14 residues in the CDR3. Germline-derived CDR1 and CDR2 are SGHNT and YYREEE (reference sequence). The data were taken from a study of OX40 agonist ivuxolimab in advanced cancers. Findings of the study overall: Fewer expanded clones were found on average in CD4+ than in CD8+ T cells. Relatively little clonal expansion, among the lowest observed, appeared in partial responders at 0.1-3.0 mg/kg. In the 0.1 to 3.0 mg/kg range, CD4+ and CD8+ blood T cells had expanded clonally by week 6.

Produced via immunoSEQ multiplex PCR; TCRdb's table is partial and in-frame only. The repertoire includes 85,000 to 100,000 clones, 70% to 90% of them detected once, and around 0.85% sits in the top ten. Sequenced here: CD4+ or CD8+ T cells sorted from blood, sampled in a trial of the OX40 agonist ivuxolimab. This chain uses TRBV5-4 with TRBJ2-7; 9 bases agree with TRBD2. The sequence derives from an adult with an advanced solid tumor such as melanoma, head and neck, liver or kidney cancer. Here the CDR3 DNA reads TGTGCCAGCGCGAGCGGGGGGATCTCCTACGAGCAGTACTTC. Protein sequence: CASASGGISYEQYF. Full variable domain (outside the CDR3, taken from reference TRBV5-4 and TRBJ2-7): ETGVTQSPTHLIKTRGQQVTLRCSSQSGHNTVSWYQQALGQGPQFIFQYYREEENGRGNFPPRFSGLQFPNYSSELNVNALELDDSALYLCASASGGISYEQYFGPGTRLTVT.